Listed here are 28 T cell receptor beta chains from one sample, sequenced in a study of shared clonotypes between healthy human individuals. TCRdb keeps only in-frame clones here, not all; method: immunoSEQ multiplex PCR. Of 2,500,000 or so clones in the sample, over 85% were seen once. Sequencing used naive CD4+ T cells sorted from blood. The sample's subset: CD45RA+ positively selected. The receptors originated from a young man in good health.

The rearrangement joins TRBV2 to TRBJ2-7, with 7 bases lining up with TRBD2. The CDR3 runs to 16 residues. The V segment lost 1 base and the J segment 2 bases; nucleotides outside the gene matches: 8. Germline V gene lookup returns CDR1 SNHLY and CDR2 FYNNEI. CDR3 DNA: TGTGCCAGCAGTGAAGGTCCTAGCGGTCCTGCCTACGAGCAGTACTTC. Protein product: CASSEGPSGPAYEQYF. Variable domain in full (rest from reference TRBV2 and TRBJ2-7): EPEVTQTPSHQVTQMGQEVILRCVPISNHLYFYWYRQILGQKVEFLVSFYNNEISEKSEIFDDQFSVERPDGSNFTLKIRSTKLEDSAMYFCASSEGPSGPAYEQYFGPGTRLTVT.

J is TRBJ1-1 and V is TRBV6-5; D not certain. Germline CDR1 is MNHEY and CDR2 is SVGAGI. Trimming pared 6 bases from V and 10 bases from J, leaving 12 bases between. CDR3 length: 11 amino acids. The DNA for the CDR3 is TGTGCCAGCAGAAACGGGTTGGCAGCTTTCTTT. Protein sequence: CASRNGLAAFF.

This chain links TRBV6-1 with TRBJ1-6; 7 bases line up with TRBD1. The CDR3 is 15 residues long. Germline assignment: CDR1 MNHNS and CDR2 SASEGT. The junction had 11 bases not matched to a gene; V was cut back by 6 bases and J by 9 bases. The CDR3 protein is CASRQGGSLGSPLHF. The DNA of the CDR3 is TGTGCCAGCAGGCAAGGGGGCTCCCTTGGTTCACCCCTCCACTTT.

The chain couples TRBV5-1 to TRBJ2-3, with D tentatively TRBD2 (7 bases). Germline V CDR1 and CDR2: SGHRS, YFSETQ. This CDR3 contains 15 residues. Trimming stripped 1 base from V and 1 base from J, with 10 bases between. The CDR3 region has the DNA TGCGCCAGCAGCTTGTGGGGGGGCGGCACAGATACGCAGTATTTT. Its protein is CASSLWGGGTDTQYF.

The rearrangement links TRBV6-6 to TRBJ2-5; the match to TRBD2 covers 14 bases. Germline values: CDR1 MNHNY, CDR2 SVGAGI (reference sequence). Unmatched junction bases numbered 2, after V lost 4 bases and J lost 1 base. The CDR3 is 16 residues long. CDR3 amino acids: CASSWTSGGTQETQYF. The CDR3 DNA follows: TGTGCCAGCAGTTGGACTAGCGGGGGGACCCAAGAGACCCAGTACTTC.

The chain couples TRBV7-9 to TRBJ2-1; tentatively, D is TRBD1 (5 bases). Trimming left V 5 bases short and J 0 bases short, with 14 bases between. This CDR3 has 16 residues. CDR1 is SEHNR, CDR2 FQNEAQ, per germline (reference sequence). CDR3 in amino acids: CASSPVRQSSYNEQFF. DNA of the CDR3: TGTGCCAGCAGCCCGGTGAGACAGTCCTCCTACAATGAGCAGTTCTTC.

This clone was observed a handful of times. The sample holds other DNA sequences that translate to the same CDR3. The chain uses TRBV5-4 and TRBJ1-2; D is ambiguous. V was clipped by 4 bases and J by 1 base, with 8 bases between them. The CDR3 runs to 13 residues. Germline V gene data show CDR1 as SGHNT and CDR2 as YYREEE (reference sequence). The CDR3 DNA reads as TGTGCCAGCAGCCCTGACGGTAACTATGGCTACACCTTC. It yields the protein CASSPDGNYGYTF.

About this clone: This sample includes further DNA sequences coding for the same CDR3. The chain recombines TRBV19 with TRBJ2-5; D remains unclear. Germline V lookup: CDR1 LNHDA, CDR2 SQIVND (reference sequence). This CDR3 is built from 13 residues. V shed 1 base and J shed 5 bases, with 8 bases lying between them. CDR3 sequence: CASSIARGETQYF. The CDR3 DNA reads TGTGCCAGTAGTATAGCCCGCGGTGAGACCCAGTACTTC.

The J gene is TRBJ2-3, the V gene TRBV6-1, with 11 bases identical to TRBD1. Germline CDR1 reads MNHNS; CDR2 reads SASEGT. Trimming at V came to 5 bases and at J to 11 bases, leaving 9 bases not matched to a gene. The length of the CDR3 is 14 residues. The CDR3 protein is CASSPPGQGVGQYF. The CDR3 region has the DNA TGTGCCAGCAGTCCTCCGGGACAGGGGGTGGGGCAGTATTTT.

This clone occurred once. In nucleotides, the CDR3 is TGTGCCAGCAGCCCCCGAGCGGGGGATGGAGATACGCAGTATTTT. Residues: CASSPRAGDGDTQYF. The chain has TRBV5-8 and TRBJ2-3; the match to TRBD2 covers 8 bases. V was pared by 4 bases and J by 5 bases, with 9 bases of the junction left unmatched. The CDR3 totals 15 residues. CDR1 and CDR2 (germline): SGHTS, YDEGEE. Full variable domain (rest looked up from reference TRBV5-8 and TRBJ2-3): EAGVTQSPTHLIKTRGQQATLRCSPISGHTSVYWYQQALGLGLQFLLWYDEGEERNRGNFPPRFSGRQFPNYSSELNVNALELEDSALYLCASSPRAGDGDTQYFGPGTRLTVL.

The V gene is TRBV30, the J gene TRBJ1-2, with 8 nucleotides matching TRBD1. The CDR3 length is 15 residues. Trimming at V came to 0 bases and at J to 3 bases, leaving 6 bases not matched to a gene. The germline V gene encodes CDR1 GTSNPN and CDR2 SVGIG (reference sequence). DNA of the CDR3: TGTGCCTGGAGTGTACTGGACAGGGAGCACTATGGCTACACCTTC. Protein sequence: CAWSVLDREHYGYTF. Full variable domain (rest looked up from reference TRBV30 and TRBJ1-2): SQTIHQWPATLVQPVGSPLSLECTVEGTSNPNLYWYRQAAGRGLQLLFYSVGIGQISSEVPQNLSASRPQDRQFILSSKKLLLSDSGFYLCAWSVLDREHYGYTFGSGTRLTVV.

This chain joins TRBV7-9 and TRBJ1-4; TRBD1 aligns across 7 bases. This CDR3 has 16 residues. Germline V gene sequence: CDR1 SEHNR, CDR2 FQNEAQ (reference sequence). The junction had 11 bases not matched to a gene; V was cut back by 5 bases and J by 5 bases. The chain's CDR3 is CASSTTGQVLNEKLFF. Written as DNA, the CDR3 is TGTGCCAGCAGCACCACCGGACAGGTCTTAAATGAAAAACTGTTTTTT.

This chain connects TRBV7-6 to TRBJ2-5; the D gene is possibly TRBD2 (6 bases). This CDR3 region has 15 residues. Trimming left V 2 bases short and J 5 bases short, with 15 bases between. CDR1 SGHVS and CDR2 FNYEAQ come from the germline V gene. Here the CDR3 reads CASSLSSGRRETQYF. CDR3 DNA: TGTGCCAGCAGCTTATCAAGTGGGAGGAGGGAGACCCAGTACTTC.

The rearrangement links TRBV7-9 to TRBJ2-2; 8 bases are shared with TRBD1. The length of the CDR3 is 16 residues. V was pared by 5 bases and J by 0 bases, with 5 bases of the junction left unmatched. The V gene's germline CDR1 is SEHNR and CDR2 FQNEAQ (reference sequence). This chain's CDR3 is CASSGKGQANTGELFF. In DNA, the CDR3 is TGTGCCAGCAGCGGGAAGGGACAGGCGAACACCGGGGAGCTGTTTTTT.

About this clone: This same CDR3 is encoded by further DNA sequences in the sample. V gene TRBV5-1 combines with J gene TRBJ2-2; D is unclear. The CDR3 loop spans 13 amino acids. Trimming took off 5 bases at V and 0 bases at J, with 5 bases between the two ends. The germline CDR1 and CDR2 sequences are SGHRS and YFSETQ. As DNA, the CDR3 is TGCGCCAGCAGGCCAGCGAACACCGGGGAGCTGTTTTTT. Its translation: CASRPANTGELFF. Drawing the rest from reference TRBV5-1 and TRBJ2-2, the complete variable domain is KAGVTQTPRYLIKTRGQQVTLSCSPISGHRSVSWYQQTPGQGLQFLFEYFSETQRNKGNFPGRFSGRQFSNSRSEMNVSTLELGDSALYLCASRPANTGELFFGEGSRLTVL.

The chain joins TRBV30 to TRBJ2-7, with 8 bases identical to TRBD1. Germline CDR1 and CDR2: GTSNPN and SVGIG (reference sequence). The J segment lost 5 bases and the V segment lost 5 bases, leaving 8 bases of the junction unmatched. There are 13 residues in the CDR3. CDR3 bases: TGTGCCTGGGGCCGACAGGGGATTCACGAGCAGTACTTC. The encoded protein is CAWGRQGIHEQYF.

This clone has only one observation. The gene calls are TRBV7-9 and TRBJ2-7; 7 bases line up with TRBD1. With 1 base clipped from V and 4 bases from J, the junction kept 13 bases outside the gene matches. CDR3 length: 17 residues. The germline CDR1 and CDR2 sequences are SEHNR and FQNEAQ (reference sequence). CDR3 DNA sequence: TGTGCCAGCAGCTTAGAGGGTTGGGACAGATCAGGTTACGAGCAGTACTTC. Amino acid sequence: CASSLEGWDRSGYEQYF.

The chain links TRBV6-1 to TRBJ1-6; 8 bases are a match to TRBD1. The CDR3 consists of 13 residues. Germline CDR1 reads MNHNS; CDR2 reads SASEGT. The ends lost 10 bases at V and 9 bases at J; junction bases unmatched: 8. The DNA for the CDR3 is TGTGCCACCTCGGACAGGGTCGTTTCACCCCTCCACTTT. Its protein is CATSDRVVSPLHF.

Regarding this clone: This same CDR3 is encoded by further DNA sequences in the sample. This sequence joins TRBV7-2 and TRBJ2-7; 10 nucleotides line up with TRBD2. Germline assignment: CDR1 SGHTA and CDR2 FQGNSA. The CDR3 length is 13 residues. V was clipped by 7 bases and J by 0 bases; unmatched bases: 0. CDR3: CASTSGSSYEQYF. For the CDR3, the DNA is TGTGCCAGCACTAGCGGGAGCTCCTACGAGCAGTACTTC.

Worth noting for this clone: At the DNA level, this CDR3 is encoded by other sequences in the same sample as well. The chain combines TRBV7-9 with TRBJ1-1, with a tentative D call TRBD1 (5 bases). In germline, CDR1 is SEHNR, CDR2 FQNEAQ (reference sequence). With 2 bases removed from V and 4 bases from J, the gap between germline ends came to 8 bases. The CDR3 is 13 amino acids. CDR3 region: CASSLYGGTEAFF. In nucleotides, the CDR3 is TGTGCCAGCAGCTTATACGGGGGCACTGAAGCTTTCTTT.

The rearrangement links TRBV7-2 to TRBJ2-3; 10 bases line up with TRBD2. CDR1 is SGHTA and CDR2 is FQGNSA in the germline V gene. This CDR3 is 15 amino acids long. V was pared by 10 bases and J by 5 bases, with 12 bases of the junction left unmatched. The CDR3 sequence is CATSGLSGRVDTQYF. As DNA, the CDR3 is TGTGCCACCAGTGGTCTGAGCGGGAGGGTAGATACGCAGTATTTT.

This chain joins TRBV2 and TRBJ2-3; D call uncertain. Looked up from germline, CDR1 is SNHLY and CDR2 is FYNNEI. The length of the CDR3 is 12 residues. Trimming shortened V by 11 bases and J by 3 bases, and 12 bases separated the two germline ends. The CDR3 DNA follows: TGTGCCGGAATGGATCCAACAGATACGCAGTATTTT. It encodes CAGMDPTDTQYF.

The rearrangement uses TRBV19 and TRBJ2-3; D is perhaps TRBD2 (5 bases). This CDR3 has 13 amino acids. Germline values: CDR1 LNHDA, CDR2 SQIVND (reference sequence). Trimming took 0 bases from V and 11 from J, leaving 12 bases between them. CDR3 in DNA: TGTGCCAGTAGTATAGAAGGGTTAGGGAGGCAGTATTTT. Amino acids: CASSIEGLGRQYF.

The CDR3 DNA reads TGCGCCAGCAGCCAAGATCTGGGACTTGCTTTTAAAGAGACCCAGTACTTC. It encodes CASSQDLGLAFKETQYF. V is TRBV4-1 and J is TRBJ2-5; TRBD2 is a possible D gene (6 bases). Germline V gene lookup returns CDR1 MGHRA and CDR2 YSYEKL. CDR3 length: 17 residues. Deletions cut 0 bases from V and 3 bases from J, with 17 bases between.

This clone was picked up one time. The chain has TRBV5-8 and TRBJ2-3; TRBD1 matches 8 bases. The germline V gene has CDR1 SGHTS and CDR2 YDEGEE. V lost 9 bases to trimming and J lost 5 bases; unmatched junction nucleotides: 8. The CDR3 is 13 residues long. The CDR3 spells CATIQGVLDTQYF. CDR3 nucleotides: TGTGCCACCATACAGGGGGTGTTAGATACGCAGTATTTT.

This chain links TRBV5-1 with TRBJ2-7; perhaps TRBD2 as D (5 bases). The CDR3 runs to 14 residues. V was trimmed by 6 bases and J by 0 bases, leaving 13 bases between them. CDR1 is SGHRS and CDR2 is YFSETQ in the germline V gene. DNA for the CDR3: TGCGCCAGCAAGCTAGCAGGCAGCTCCTACGAGCAGTACTTC. Its protein product is CASKLAGSSYEQYF.

V usage is TRBV18 and J usage is TRBJ1-1; a possible D gene is TRBD1 (6 bases). CDR3 length equals 14 residues. Germline assignment: CDR1 KGHSH and CDR2 LQKENI. Trimming removed 0 bases at V and 5 bases at J, with 10 bases between. CDR3 DNA sequence: TGTGCCAGCTCACCACCCGGGGGCACGACTGAAGCTTTCTTT. Its translation: CASSPPGGTTEAFF.

The chain combines TRBV11-2 with TRBJ1-6, with 9 bases matching TRBD1. Germline CDR1 and CDR2: SGHAT and FQNNGV. Unmatched junction bases numbered 1, after V lost 1 base and J lost 3 bases. The CDR3 extends over 16 amino acids. The DNA of the CDR3 is TGTGCCAGCAGCTTAGGGACAGGGGTCTATAATTCACCCCTCCACTTT. It is translated as CASSLGTGVYNSPLHF.